The clone carrying this TCR beta chain was observed a single time. This sample was taken from a study of identifying expanded T cells in peripheral blood. Repertoires were generated with immunoSEQ multiplex PCR, while TCRdb's copy carries only in-frame clones and drops some. The sample has about 85,000 clones, around 89% seen once. V dropped 5 bases and J dropped 2 bases, with 7 bases sitting between them. The CDR3 totals 12 residues. Germline lookup yields CDR1 SGHAT and CDR2 FQNNGV. The chain combines TRBV11-2 with TRBJ2-7, with a weak D call TRBD2 (6 bases). This clonotype was obtained from a person between 18 and 69 years old in good health. Sequenced: blood. Here the CDR3 DNA reads TGTGCCAGCAGCGGACTAACCTACGAGCAGTACTTC. It is translated as CASSGLTYEQYF.